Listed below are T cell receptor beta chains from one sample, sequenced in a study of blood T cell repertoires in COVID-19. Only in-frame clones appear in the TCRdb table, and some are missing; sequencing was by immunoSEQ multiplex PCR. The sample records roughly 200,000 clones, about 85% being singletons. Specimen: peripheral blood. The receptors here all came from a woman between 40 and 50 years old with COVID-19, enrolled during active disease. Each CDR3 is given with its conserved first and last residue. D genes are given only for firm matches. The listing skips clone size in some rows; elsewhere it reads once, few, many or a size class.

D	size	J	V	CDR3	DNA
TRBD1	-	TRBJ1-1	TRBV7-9	CASSQLQGGTEAFF	TGTGCCAGCAGCCAATTACAGGGGGGCACTGAAGCTTTCTTT
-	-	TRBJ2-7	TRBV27	CASSRPDRNNEQYF	TGTGCCAGCAGTCGTCCAGACAGGAACAACGAGCAGTACTTC
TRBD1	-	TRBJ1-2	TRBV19	CASSILRQGDGYTF	TGTGCCAGTAGTATATTGCGACAGGGGGACGGCTACACCTTC
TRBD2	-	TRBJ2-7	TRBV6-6	CASSYGLAGGGEQYF	TGTGCCAGCAGTTACGGTCTAGCGGGAGGGGGTGAGCAGTACTTC
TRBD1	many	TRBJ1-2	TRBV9	CASSLSVQGAEGGYTF	TGTGCCAGCAGCCTTTCCGTGCAGGGGGCTGAGGGTGGCTACACCTTC
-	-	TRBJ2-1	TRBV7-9	CASSRGWGLGRDEQFF	TGTGCCAGCAGCAGGGGCTGGGGCTTAGGGCGCGATGAGCAGTTCTTC
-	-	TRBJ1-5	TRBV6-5	CASSSDRRNQPQHF	TGTGCCAGCAGTTCCGACAGGAGAAATCAGCCCCAGCATTTT
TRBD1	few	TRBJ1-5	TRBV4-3	CASSQGTGGIRNQPQHF	TGCGCCAGCAGCCAAGGGACAGGGGGCATTCGCAATCAGCCCCAGCATTTT
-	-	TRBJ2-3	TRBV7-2	CASSSPGTDTQYF	TGTGCCAGCAGCTCCCCAGGCACAGATACGCAGTATTTT
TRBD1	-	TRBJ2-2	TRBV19	CATLTGTENTGELFF	TGTGCCACCCTAACCGGGACAGAGAACACCGGGGAGCTGTTTTTT
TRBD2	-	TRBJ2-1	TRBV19	CASSTTSGGAYNEQFF	TGTGCCAGTAGTACCACTAGCGGGGGGGCGTACAATGAGCAGTTCTTC
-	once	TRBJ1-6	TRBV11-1	CASSPRGLLNSPLHF	TGTGCCAGCAGCCCGAGAGGGTTGCTGAATTCACCCCTCCACTTT
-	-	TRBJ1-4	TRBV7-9	CASSWPSGAGGNEKLFF	TGTGCCAGCAGCTGGCCCTCGGGTGCGGGAGGGAATGAAAAACTGTTTTTT
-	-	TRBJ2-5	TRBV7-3	CASSSGQMETQYF	TGTGCCAGCAGCTCCGGACAGATGGAGACCCAGTACTTC
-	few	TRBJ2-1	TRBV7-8	CASSIQTWSYNEQFF	TGTGCCAGCAGCATCCAGACATGGTCCTACAATGAGCAGTTCTTC
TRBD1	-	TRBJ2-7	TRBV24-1	CATSHRGGIYEQYF	TGTGCCACCAGCCACAGGGGTGGGATCTACGAGCAGTACTTC
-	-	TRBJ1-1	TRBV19	CASSIGQGASIAFF	TGTGCCAGTAGTATCGGGCAGGGTGCCTCTATTGCTTTCTTT
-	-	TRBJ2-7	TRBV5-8	CASSLRREQYF	TGTGCCAGCAGCTTGAGGAGGGAGCAGTACTTC
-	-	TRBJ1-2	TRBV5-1	CASSFSGQTKVDGYTF	TGCGCCAGCAGCTTTTCCGGACAGACGAAGGTTGACGGCTACACCTTC
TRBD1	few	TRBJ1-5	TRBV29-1	CSALLGGQGADQPQHF	TGCAGCGCTCTACTGGGAGGGCAGGGGGCGGATCAGCCCCAGCATTTT
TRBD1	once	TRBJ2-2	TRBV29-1	CSVGQGWTGELFF	TGCAGCGTGGGACAGGGTTGGACCGGGGAGCTGTTTTTT
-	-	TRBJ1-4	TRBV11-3	CASSKDSRGKLFF	TGTGCCAGCAGCAAGGACAGTAGGGGAAAACTGTTTTTT
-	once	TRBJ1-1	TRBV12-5	CASGPRGEVRREAFF	TGTGCTAGTGGCCCCCGCGGTGAGGTACGTCGCGAAGCTTTCTTT
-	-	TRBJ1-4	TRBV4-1	CASSQGAATNEKLFF	TGCGCCAGCAGCCAAGGGGCAGCAACTAATGAAAAACTGTTTTTT
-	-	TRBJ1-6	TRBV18	CASSPLGDSPLHF	TGTGCCAGCTCCCCCTTGGGAGATTCACCCCTCCACTTT
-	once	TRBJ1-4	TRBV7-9	CASSSPRQATNEKLFF	TGTGCCAGCAGCTCTCCCAGACAGGCAACTAATGAAAAACTGTTTTTT
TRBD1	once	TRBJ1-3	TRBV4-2	CASSQDGQGFTGNTIYF	TGTGCCAGCAGCCAGGACGGACAGGGGTTTACTGGAAACACCATATATTTT
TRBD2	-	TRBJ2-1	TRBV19	CASSKDPRTSGVYNEQFF	TGTGCCAGTAGTAAAGACCCCCGGACTAGCGGGGTCTACAATGAGCAGTTCTTC
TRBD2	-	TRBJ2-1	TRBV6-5	CASSARLAGADEQFF	TGTGCCAGCAGCGCCAGACTAGCGGGAGCGGATGAGCAGTTCTTC
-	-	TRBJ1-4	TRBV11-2	CASSLLLRQDPNEKLFF	TGTGCCAGCAGCTTACTACTGAGACAGGACCCTAATGAAAAACTGTTTTTT
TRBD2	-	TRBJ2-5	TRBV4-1	CASSQKVGLAGLFETQYF	TGCGCCAGCAGCCAGAAAGTCGGACTAGCGGGGCTTTTCGAGACCCAGTACTTC
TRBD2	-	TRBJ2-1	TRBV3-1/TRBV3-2	CASSQGSGKRSEQFF	TGTGCCAGCAGCCAGGGTAGCGGGAAAAGGAGTGAGCAGTTCTTC
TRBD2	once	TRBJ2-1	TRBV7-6	CASSFLSSGVAYNEQFF	TGTGCCAGCAGCTTCCTGTCTAGCGGGGTTGCCTACAATGAGCAGTTCTTC
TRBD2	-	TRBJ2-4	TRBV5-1	CASSPTSGRLAKNIQYF	TGCGCCAGCAGCCCTACTAGCGGGAGGTTAGCCAAAAACATTCAGTACTTC
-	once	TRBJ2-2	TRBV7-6	CASSFEGRVNTGELFF	TGTGCCAGCAGCTTCGAAGGCAGGGTTAACACCGGGGAGCTGTTTTTT
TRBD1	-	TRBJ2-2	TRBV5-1	CASSLTGQGNTNTGELFF	TGCGCCAGCAGCTTGACGGGACAGGGTAATACGAACACCGGGGAGCTGTTTTTT
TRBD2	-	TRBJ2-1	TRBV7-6	CASSFSRGGPNEQFF	TGTGCCAGCAGCTTTTCGCGGGGGGGCCCCAATGAGCAGTTCTTC
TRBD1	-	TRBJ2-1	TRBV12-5	CASGLGRQGAGEQFF	TGTGCTAGTGGTTTGGGCAGACAGGGGGCAGGTGAGCAGTTCTTC
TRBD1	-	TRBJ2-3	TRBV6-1	CASSAEWTGGTDTQYF	TGTGCCAGCAGTGCTGAGTGGACAGGGGGCACAGATACGCAGTATTTT
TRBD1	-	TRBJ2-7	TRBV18	CASSPLSDRAHEQYF	TGTGCCAGCTCACCGCTATCTGACAGGGCCCACGAGCAGTACTTC